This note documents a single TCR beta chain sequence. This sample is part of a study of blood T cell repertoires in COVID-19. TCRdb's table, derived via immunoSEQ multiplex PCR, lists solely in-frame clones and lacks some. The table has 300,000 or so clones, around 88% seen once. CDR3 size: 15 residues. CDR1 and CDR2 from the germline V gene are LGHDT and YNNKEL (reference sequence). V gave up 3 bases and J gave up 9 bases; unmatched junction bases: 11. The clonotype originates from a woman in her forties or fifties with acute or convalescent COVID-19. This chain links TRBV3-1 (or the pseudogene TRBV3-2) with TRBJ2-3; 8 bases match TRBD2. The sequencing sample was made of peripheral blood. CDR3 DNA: TGTGCCAGCAGCCAGAGCGGGGGCGTCGGCGGGACGCAGTATTTT. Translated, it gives CASSQSGGVGGTQYF.